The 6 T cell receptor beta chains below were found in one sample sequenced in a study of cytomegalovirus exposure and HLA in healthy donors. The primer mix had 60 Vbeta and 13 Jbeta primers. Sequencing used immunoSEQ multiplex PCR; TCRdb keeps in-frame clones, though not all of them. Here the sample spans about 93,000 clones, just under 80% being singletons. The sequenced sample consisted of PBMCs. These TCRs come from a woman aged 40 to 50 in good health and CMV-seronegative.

CDR3 in amino acids: CASSPGQGYNQPQHF. CDR3 coding DNA: TGTGCCAGCAGCCCCGGACAGGGTTACAATCAGCCCCAGCATTTT. The chain employs TRBV5-5 and TRBJ1-5; 8 nucleotides match TRBD1. The CDR3 is 15 amino acids. Trimming cost V 4 bases and J 3 bases; bases outside gene matches: 6. Germline V gene sequence: CDR1 SGHKS, CDR2 YYEKEE (reference sequence). Full variable domain (rest looked up from reference TRBV5-5 and TRBJ1-5): DAGVTQSPTHLIKTRGQQVTLRCSPISGHKSVSWYQQVLGQGPQFIFQYYEKEERGRGNFPDRFSARQFPNYSSELNVNALLLGDSALYLCASSPGQGYNQPQHFGDGTRLSIL.

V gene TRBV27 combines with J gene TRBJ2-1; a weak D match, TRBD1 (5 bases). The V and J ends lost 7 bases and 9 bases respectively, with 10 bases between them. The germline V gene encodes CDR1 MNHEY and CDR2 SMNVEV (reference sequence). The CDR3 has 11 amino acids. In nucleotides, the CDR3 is TGTGCCAGCATAGGGGTATGTGAGCAGTTCTTC. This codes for CASIGVCEQFF.

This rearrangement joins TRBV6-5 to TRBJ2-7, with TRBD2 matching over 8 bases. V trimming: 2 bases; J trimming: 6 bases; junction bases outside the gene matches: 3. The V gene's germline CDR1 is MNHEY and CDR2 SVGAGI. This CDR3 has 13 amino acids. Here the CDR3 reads CASSYTGGREQYF. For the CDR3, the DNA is TGTGCCAGCAGTTACACGGGAGGGCGCGAGCAGTACTTC.

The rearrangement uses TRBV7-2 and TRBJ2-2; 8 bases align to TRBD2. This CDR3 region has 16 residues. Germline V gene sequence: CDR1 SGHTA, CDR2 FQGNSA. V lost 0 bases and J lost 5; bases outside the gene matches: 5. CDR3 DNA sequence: TGTGCCAGCAGCTTAGCTCTGGCGGGAGGAACCGGGGAGCTGTTTTTT. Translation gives CASSLALAGGTGELFF.

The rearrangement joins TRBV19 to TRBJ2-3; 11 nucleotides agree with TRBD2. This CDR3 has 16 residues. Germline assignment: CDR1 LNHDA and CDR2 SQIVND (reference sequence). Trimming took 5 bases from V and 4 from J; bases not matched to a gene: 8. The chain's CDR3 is CASSYGVAGGADTQYF. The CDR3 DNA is TGTGCCAGTAGTTACGGAGTAGCGGGAGGGGCAGATACGCAGTATTTT.

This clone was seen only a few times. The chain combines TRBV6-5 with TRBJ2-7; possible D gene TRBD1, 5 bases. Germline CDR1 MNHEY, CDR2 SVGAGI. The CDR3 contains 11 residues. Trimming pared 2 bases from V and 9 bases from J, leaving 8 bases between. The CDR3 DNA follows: TGTGCCAGCAGTTACAGGGGAAGGCAGTACTTC. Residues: CASSYRGRQYF.